This TCR beta chain came from a study of blood T cell repertoires in COVID-19. Looking at the study overall: Collection of acute and convalescent COVID-19 samples took place in the United States, Italy and Spain. In each case, the material was cDNA or gDNA derived from T cells, B-cell-depleted T cells, or PBMCs.

As handled by the study authors: Amplification of reference gene primers was used by the study to estimate nucleated cell counts. The data were produced by immunoSEQ multiplex PCR, yet TCRdb's version contains in-frame clones alone and is incomplete. D and trimming were read from the DNA, whereas the V and J calls and clone size are those reported in that table. The sample contains roughly 42,000 clones, approximately 84% of which appear only once. This CDR3 has 17 residues. With V trimmed by 1 base and J by 4 bases, 4 bases remained unmatched. Germline CDR1 reads SNHLY; CDR2 reads FYNNEI. The material sequenced was peripheral blood. This clonotype was obtained from a woman between 70 and 85 years old in a cohort sampled during active COVID-19. The chain uses TRBV2 and TRBJ2-1; TRBD2 matches 13 bases. The CDR3 region is CASSEGPGLAGYNEQFF. In DNA, the CDR3 is TGTGCCAGCAGTGAAGGGCCGGGACTAGCGGGGTACAATGAGCAGTTCTTC.